The next 4 T cell receptor beta chains were all read from a single sample in a study of T-cell reconstitution after alpha-beta-depleted transplantation in children. Unique molecular identifiers featured in how the TCRbeta library was prepared. TCRdb reprocessed the PCR reads with MiXCR, giving one entry per CDR3 protein. The sample has hundreds of thousands of distinct CDR3 sequences; over 20% are singletons. The input for sequencing was PBMCs, taken before TCRalphabeta/CD19-depleted stem cell transplant. All receptors derive from a girl aged 2-10 years with Fanconi anemia, due to receive a stem cell transplant.

This clonotype was observed at least ten times. The V and J genes are TRBV20-1 and TRBJ2-6; D is perhaps TRBD1 or TRBD2 (5 bases each). In germline, CDR1 is DFQATT, CDR2 SNEGSKA (reference sequence). The CDR3 totals 15 residues. V lost 5 bases and J 2 bases, leaving 13 bases between the germline ends. CDR3 in amino acids: CSARDVRTGANVLTF. Written as DNA, the CDR3 is TGCAGTGCTCGGGACGTCAGGACTGGGGCCAACGTCCTGACTTTC.

The V and J genes are TRBV20-1 and TRBJ2-7, with 12 bases identical to TRBD2. CDR1 and CDR2 (germline): DFQATT, SNEGSKA (reference sequence). Losses at the gene ends were 4 bases for V and 3 bases for J; bases not matched to a gene: 13. The length of the CDR3 is 17 residues. In nucleotides, the CDR3 is TGCAGTGCTAATCGACTAGCGGGAGAAGAAGTCGGCTACGAGCAGTACTTC. Translation: CSANRLAGEEVGYEQYF.

This rearrangement joins TRBV5-1 to TRBJ2-3; the match to TRBD2 covers 7 bases. Germline CDR1 SGHRS, CDR2 YFSETQ. The junction had 10 bases not matched to a gene; V was cut back by 4 bases and J by 2 bases. The CDR3 is 16 amino acids. The CDR3 sequence is CASSPLASGYTDTQYF. As DNA, the CDR3 is TGCGCCAGCAGCCCGTTGGCTAGCGGTTACACAGATACGCAGTATTTT.

This clonotype showed up many times. The chain recombines TRBV7-2 with TRBJ2-1; the match to TRBD1 covers 8 bases. J was trimmed by 1 base and V by 9 bases; bases with no gene match: 8. The CDR3 contains 15 residues. Germline V gene lookup returns CDR1 SGHTA and CDR2 FQGNSA. CDR3 nucleotides: TGTGCCAGTACTGACAGGGGTGCGTCCTACAATGAGCAGTTCTTC. Its translation is CASTDRGASYNEQFF.